This T cell receptor beta chain was sequenced during a study of cytomegalovirus exposure and HLA in healthy donors (TCRdb year 2017). With regard to the full study: In an earlier analysis of roughly 590 of the donors, around 300 Gb of sequence data and roughly 100 million unique TCR beta sequences from 180 million or so T cells were reported. About five DR-DQ haplotypes were treated as single units for association and clustering because of strong linkage in the cohort. In addition to the first cohort of approximately 650 subjects, a separate validation cohort of about 120 different subjects was used. Rather than drawing on any new phenotypic data, the later analysis identified candidate immune exposures from TCR beta sequences and the way those sequences occurred across donors. Among roughly 400 genotyped donors of the cohort, an average of approximately 220,000 unique TCR beta nucleotide sequences was sequenced per donor, of which 15% to 20% were non-productive. The study profiled the T cell repertoires of hundreds of subjects by immunosequencing and related them to cytomegalovirus serostatus. Donor age, sex, ethnicity and CMV serostatus were compiled alongside the repertoire data. Genome-wide SNP genotypes for about 55% of the 666 donors were used in a later genetic analysis, which treated that subset as a discovery cohort. The genetic ancestry cluster associated with self-reported Caucasian donors included approximately 85% of the roughly 400 genotyped donors. A later analysis re-analyzed previously published TCR beta repertoires from 650 to 800 donors and added high-resolution HLA genotyping to study TCR occurrence patterns. Both class I and class II loci were covered by HLA typing, at four-digit resolution. Typing coverage differed by locus: A, B, C, DRB1 and DQB1 were typed in roughly 620-630 donors, DQA1 in roughly 510, DPA1 in 600 to 610, and DPB1 in around 440. An earlier analysis of several hundred of the donors applied high-throughput TCR beta sequencing to assess whether each TCR beta V gene segment acted as functional or pseudogenic. To predict cytomegalovirus infection status, the study combined high-throughput TCR immunosequencing, statistical association of individual TCRs with disease status, and machine learning. Every repertoire in the discovery cohort had been generated on one and the same sequencing platform. The study aimed to test whether signatures of past pathogen exposure could be identified by cataloging public T cell receptors. About 330 gigabases of sequencing data and 70 million to 95 million unique TCR sequences made up an early release that covered several hundred HLA-typed donors. The study at large found these results: Sequencing depth was assumed to be roughly uniform across donors in the presence/absence analyses, though that assumption may not hold. Compared with equally common non-associated chains, HLA-associated TCR beta chains in a later analysis were more clonally expanded and had lower generation probabilities. A later analysis found that TCR association rates varied across HLA loci, with DRB1 alleles showing the most associated TCRs and HLA-C alleles the fewest. Because counts were too low, about 15 rarely observed V segments, including chromosome 9 orphons, were left out of the earlier analysis of 587 of the donors. Because HLA typing was missing for some donors at each locus, association tests included only the typed subset. A total of 164 TCR beta chains were listed by the study as associated with cytomegalovirus. A cluster of highly shared sequence variants was judged likely to represent a technical artifact of the sequencing pipeline. The classifier was reported to diagnose cytomegalovirus status with high specificity and sensitivity in both the original cohort and the validation cohort. A later analysis reported that several top co-occurrence clusters appeared linked to parvovirus B19, influenza, CMV and Epstein-Barr virus. The authors suggested that the approach could potentially be extended to other disease states and immunological phenotypes. Specific HLA alleles were associated with some 15,000 TCR beta sequences at a false discovery rate of 0.05 in a later analysis. A further reported finding was that TCR beta sequences accurately predicted the HLA-A and HLA-B alleles for most subjects in the first cohort. V-gene and J-gene trimming of TCR beta chains was associated with a missense DCLRE1C variant in a later genetic analysis, and the association was replicated in an independent cohort. CMV serostatus was the only immune exposure information available for the cohort. An earlier analysis of approximately 540 of the donors showed that most TCR beta V segments appeared in productive rearrangements either about 90% or about 30% of the time, which broadly matched IMGT annotations. Correlated functional status among segregating V segments might be attributable to linkage disequilibrium, but an unknown experimental factor could not be ruled out. When HLA alleles, especially DR and DQ, strongly co-occurred, attributing TCR associations to individual alleles was difficult. In vitro tests confirmed that three of the cytomegalovirus-associated TCR beta chains recognize cytomegalovirus antigens. Only TCR beta chains were sequenced in this cohort, and the absence of alpha or paired-chain data limited detectable features. Most TCR sequences were observed very rarely across donors, whereas some public TCRs were present in many individuals. A later analysis found that most CMV-associated TCR beta chains appeared HLA-restricted, with HLA associations seemingly driven largely by CMV exposure. In a later genetic analysis, fewer N-insertions in productive TCRs were reported among donors in an Asian-associated ancestry cluster than the roughly 700-donor mean. The 87-base-pair reads could not distinguish some IMGT-functional V segments, including TRBV6-2 and TRBV6-3, so those segments were excluded.

This clone was recorded a few times. No cognate antigen has been identified for it. Per-base quality was not reported, and no clone a single base away is much larger than it. Receptor libraries were prepared by the immunoSEQ multiplex PCR assay. For the multiplex PCR, a mixture combining 60 forward primers for TCR Vbeta segments and 13 reverse primers for TCR Jbeta segments was used. A multiplex PCR assay on genomic DNA amplified the CDR3 region of rearranged TCR beta genes. The Illumina HiSeq System was used to sequence the amplified TCR beta libraries as 87-base-pair reads. As for how the authors treated the data: A later analysis counted approximately 84 million unique TCR beta chains across the 666 repertoires, and some 11 million of these chains were shared by at least two donors. To remove PCR and sequencing errors, raw reads were error-corrected and collapsed into unique sequences using a nearest-neighbor algorithm that merged closely related sequences. V, D and J gene segments were assigned by aligning CDR3 sequences to IMGT reference sequences. For a sequence to be retained, at least a six-nucleotide match to both a V gene segment and a J gene segment was required. A rearrangement counted as productive if the CDR3 had no stop codons and remained in frame with V and J, and every other rearrangement counted as non-productive. Following IMGT convention, CDR3 was defined as the stretch from the second conserved V-encoded cysteine to the conserved J-encoded phenylalanine. In an earlier analysis of around 570 of the donors, sequences lacking an unambiguous match to a single V gene segment were excluded. In an earlier analysis of approximately 590 of the donors, a V segment was called functional when productive rearrangements were above 56.7%, and segregating when the standard deviation between donors exceeded 5%. A statistical classification framework was built to diagnose cytomegalovirus status from the catalog of TCR beta chain sequences. A later analysis assigned V and J genes by comparing TCR nucleotide sequences with IMGT/GENE-DB human TR gene sequences. Using the TCRdist pipeline, a later analysis assigned CDR3 sequences along with most-parsimonious VDJ recombination scenarios. In a later analysis, each TCR beta chain was defined by its CDR3 amino acid sequence together with its V-gene family, and reads without a unique V-gene family were excluded. In a later analysis, around 600 highly shared, low-generation-probability nucleotide sequences were removed to address suspected cross-contamination and a sequencing artifact. A later analysis calculated a clonal expansion index for each public chain from normalized within-repertoire ranks of inferred template counts. A later analysis computed generation probabilities with a VDJ recombination model fitted to out-of-frame rearrangements, and checked the results against IGoR. In a later analysis, hypergeometric tests were used to score TCR-TCR, TCR-HLA and TCR-CMV co-occurrence, with a repertoire-size bias correction applied to TCR pairs. A later analysis estimated false discovery rates by permuting HLA or CMV assignments 20 times. In a later analysis, co-occurring TCRs were grouped with DBSCAN, and TCRdist sequence similarity was added when clustering was performed within HLA-allele-positive subsets. Repertoires with fewer than 30,000 or more than 120,000 public chains, plus five repertoires with anomalous nucleotide sharing, were excluded from co-occurrence clustering. The table was pulled from immuneACCESS by TCRdb, which kept in-frame rearrangements only. Such tables lose some clones; where checked, under half of the loss comes from unresolved V genes, and the rest has no known cause. Clonal size and the V and J genes are those of that table, whereas D and trimming came from the DNA. Across this sample there are about 180,000 clones, with approximately 80% seen only once. Approximately 0.51% of the sample rests with the top ten.

The cohort was made up of approximately 670 healthy bone marrow donors. At the time of sampling, every cohort member was nominally healthy, though immune exposures that went unrecorded were likely present. The donor tested CMV seronegative and was one of the 352 seronegative cohort members. Every donor gave a peripheral blood sample, and the peripheral blood mononuclear cells from that sample were used for TCR beta sequencing. Genomic DNA was extracted from the blood cell samples with the Qiagen DNeasy Blood Extraction Kit. Measured from the cysteine to the phenylalanine, the CDR3 is 15 residues long. The only DNA kept is the CDR3, 45 bases in frame from the first base. The junction carries 16 bases between V and J, which are trimmed by 3 bases and 7 bases respectively. In the germline V gene, CDR1 corresponds to KGHSH and CDR2 to LQKENI.

The TCR sequence derives from a woman aged 45-65 years in good health and CMV-seronegative. The chain is made from TRBV18 and TRBJ2-4, and TRBD2 may be the D gene, going by 5 matching bases. Specimen: PBMCs. CDR3 loop: CASSPGNVVNNIQYF. The nucleotide sequence reads as follows: TGTGCCAGCTCACCCGGGAACGTCGTAAATAACATTCAGTACTTC.